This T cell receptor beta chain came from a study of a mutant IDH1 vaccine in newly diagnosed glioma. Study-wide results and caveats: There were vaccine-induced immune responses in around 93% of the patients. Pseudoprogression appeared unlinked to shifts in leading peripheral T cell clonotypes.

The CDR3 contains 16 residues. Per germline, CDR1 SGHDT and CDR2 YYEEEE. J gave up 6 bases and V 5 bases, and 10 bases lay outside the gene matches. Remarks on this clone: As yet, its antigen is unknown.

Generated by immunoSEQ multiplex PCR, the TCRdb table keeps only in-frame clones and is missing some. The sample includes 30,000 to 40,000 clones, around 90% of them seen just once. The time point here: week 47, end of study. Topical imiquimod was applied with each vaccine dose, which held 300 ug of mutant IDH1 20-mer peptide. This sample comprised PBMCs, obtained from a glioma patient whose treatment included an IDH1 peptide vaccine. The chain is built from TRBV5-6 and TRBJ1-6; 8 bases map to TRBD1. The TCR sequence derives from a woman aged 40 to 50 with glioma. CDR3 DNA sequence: TGTGCCAGCAGACTATTCGGACAGGGAGGTAATTCACCCCTCCACTTT. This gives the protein CASRLFGQGGNSPLHF. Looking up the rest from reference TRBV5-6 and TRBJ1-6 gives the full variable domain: DAGVTQSPTHLIKTRGQQVTLRCSPKSGHDTVSWYQQALGQGPQFIFQYYEEEERQRGNFPDRFSGHQFPNYSSELNVNALLLGDSALYLCASRLFGQGGNSPLHFGNGTRLTVT.